Here is one T cell receptor beta chain with its context. Donors uniformly comprised healthy Caucasians. CDR1 is KGHSH and CDR2 is LQKENI in the germline V gene. With 1 base clipped from V and 5 bases from J, the junction kept 5 bases outside the gene matches. The CDR3 has 15 amino acids. This sample stems from a study of identical twins. In TCRdb, the 5' RACE reads were re-called with MiXCR into one record per CDR3 protein. The repertoire consists of about 160,000 distinct CDR3 sequences, with roughly 3.5% occurring once and the leading ten covering 8.1%. Sample: memory T cells sorted from blood. The sequence was collected from a man aged 18 to 29 in good health. The chain has TRBV18 and TRBJ2-3, with 8 bases that match TRBD2. The CDR3: CASSPQSRGGDTQYF. In DNA, the CDR3 is TGTGCCAGCTCACCACAGAGTCGGGGGGGAGATACGCAGTATTTT.